This entry features one T cell receptor (beta chain) sequence. Its antigen is currently unknown. The data were obtained in a study of T cell responses to AZD1222 COVID-19 vaccine. Overall study findings and caveats: At study baseline, merely about 6 AZD1222 recipients were seropositive. It was only after the peak T cell response that any repertoires were sampled.

Clones were read by immunoSEQ multiplex PCR, and TCRdb kept only the in-frame ones, dropping some. Altogether 140,000 to 150,000 clones are present, roughly 90% being singletons, with the ten largest covering 1.9%. Second-dose timings of about 4 or about 12 weeks were pooled. This CDR3 has 13 amino acids. CDR1 is MNHEY and CDR2 is SVGAGI in the germline V gene. V gave up 11 bases and J gave up 5 bases; unmatched junction bases: 8. Sequencing was performed on peripheral blood, taken 28 days after the second AZD1222 dose. The receptor comes from an adult who received the AZD1222 COVID-19 vaccine. This chain joins TRBV6-5 and TRBJ2-3, with 9 bases identical to TRBD1. The CDR3 DNA sequence: TGTGCCTCCGGGGGGACAGGGCTAGATACGCAGTATTTT. This encodes CASGGTGLDTQYF.